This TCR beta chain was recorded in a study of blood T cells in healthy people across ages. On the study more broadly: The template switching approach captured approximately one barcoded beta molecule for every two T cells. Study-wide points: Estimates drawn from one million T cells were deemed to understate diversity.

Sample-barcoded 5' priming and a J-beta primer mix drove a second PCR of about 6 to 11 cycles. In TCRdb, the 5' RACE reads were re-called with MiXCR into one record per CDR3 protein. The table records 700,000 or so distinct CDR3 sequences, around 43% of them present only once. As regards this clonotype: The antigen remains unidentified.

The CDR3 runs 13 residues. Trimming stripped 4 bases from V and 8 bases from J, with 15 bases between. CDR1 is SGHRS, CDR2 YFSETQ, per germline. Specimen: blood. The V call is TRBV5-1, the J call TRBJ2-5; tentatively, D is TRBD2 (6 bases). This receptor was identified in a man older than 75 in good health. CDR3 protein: CASSVNGRETQYF. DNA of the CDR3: TGCGCCAGCAGCGTGAACGGGAGAGAAACCCAGTACTTC. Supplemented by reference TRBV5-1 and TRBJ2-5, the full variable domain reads KAGVTQTPRYLIKTRGQQVTLSCSPISGHRSVSWYQQTPGQGLQFLFEYFSETQRNKGNFPGRFSGRQFSNSRSEMNVSTLELGDSALYLCASSVNGRETQYFGPGTRLLVL.